These 6 T cell receptor beta chains were all obtained from the same sample, sequenced in a study of T cell clonality in common variable immunodeficiency. These TCRs' antigens remain unknown. Study outcomes and limitations: Common variable immunodeficiency TCR beta sequences reportedly had fewer deletions and N-nucleotide insertions.

Sequencing was performed with immunoSEQ multiplex PCR; in TCRdb, only in-frame clones are kept and a portion is missing. The sample contains 28,000 or so clones, none occurring once; approximately 3.1% lies in the top ten. The specimen sequenced was peripheral blood mononuclear cells. These receptors all stem from a human donor with common variable immunodeficiency.

This clone was picked up many times. The read stops 3 residues short of the end of the CDR3; the missing end is completed from the germline J gene. The chain employs TRBV7-8 and TRBJ2-1, with TRBD1 matching 9 bases. The germline CDR1 and CDR2 sequences are SGHVS and FQNEAQ. J gave up 7 bases and V 5 bases, and 6 bases lay outside the gene matches. The CDR3 is 14 amino acids. The part of the CDR3 DNA that was read is TGTGCCAGCAGCGTACAGGGGGCAGGGAATGAG. This gives the protein CASSVQGAGNE. The entire CDR3 sequence reads CASSVQGAGNEQFF.

This clone was picked up a small number of times. The junction departs from germline at one end; a sequencing error may be responsible. The read gets to within 3 residues of the CDR3 end, and the germline J gene fills in the rest. The chain joins TRBV7-7 to TRBJ2-3, with a possible D match to TRBD2 (5 bases). The germline V gene has CDR1 SSHAT and CDR2 FNYEAQ (reference sequence). This CDR3 is 14 amino acids long. The CDR3 loop is CASSLTRGTDTQYF. The CDR3 DNA, read in part, is TGTGCTAGCAGCCTCACCCGGGGAACAGATACG.

In regard to this clone: The CDR3 end lies 3 residues beyond the end of the read and is filled in from the germline J gene. The chain recombines TRBV18 with TRBJ1-2; possibly TRBD1 for D (6 bases). This CDR3 has 13 amino acids. Looked up from germline, CDR1 is KGHSH and CDR2 is LQKENI. V was shortened by 4 bases and J by 3 bases, with 9 bases between the two germline ends. The CDR3 loop is CASSRDNYYGYTF. The CDR3 DNA, read in part, is TGTGCCAGCTCACGGGACAATTACTATGGC.

This clone is labeled as medium-sized. With the read ending 3 residues before the CDR3 end, the germline J gene is used to fill in that end. V and J are TRBV18 and TRBJ2-5; perhaps TRBD2 as D (5 bases). The CDR3 sequence is 15 residues long. The germline V and J ends were trimmed by 1 base and 1 base, with 10 bases remaining between them. The germline CDR1 and CDR2 sequences are KGHSH and LQKENI. The part of the CDR3 DNA that was read is TGTGCCAGCTCACCACTGAGGGCAATCCAAGAGACC. As protein: CASSPLRAIQET. The full CDR3 protein reads CASSPLRAIQETQYF.

This clone has at least ten counts. The read falls 3 residues short of the CDR3 end, and the missing part is taken from the germline J gene. V usage is TRBV7-2 and J usage is TRBJ2-4; TRBD2 agrees at 9 bases. The junction had 6 bases not matched to a gene; V was cut back by 2 bases and J by 7 bases. Germline values: CDR1 SGHTA, CDR2 FQGNSA. There are 15 residues in the CDR3. The CDR3 loop is CASSLSPSGVNIQYF. CDR3 DNA (partial): TGTGCCAGCAGCTTATCGCCTAGCGGGGTTAACATT. Using reference TRBV7-2 and TRBJ2-4 for the parts outside the CDR3, the full variable domain is GAGVSQSPSNKVTEKGKDVELRCDPISGHTALYWYRQSLGQGLEFLIYFQGNSAPDKSGLPSDRFSAERTGGSVSTLTIQRTQQEDSAVYLCASSLSPSGVNIQYFGAGTRLSVL.

Remarks on this clone: Read sequence stops 3 residues before the CDR3 end, and the germline J gene provides the missing end. The chain recombines TRBV5-1 with TRBJ2-7; D is perhaps TRBD2 (5 bases). The CDR3 has 14 residues. Germline V gives CDR1 SGHRS, CDR2 YFSETQ. V dropped 0 bases and J dropped 5 bases, with 12 bases sitting between them. The covered CDR3 bases are TGCGCCAGCAGCTTGGGCGCACTAGACGACGAG. It specifies CASSLGALDDE. The entire CDR3 reads CASSLGALDDEQYF.